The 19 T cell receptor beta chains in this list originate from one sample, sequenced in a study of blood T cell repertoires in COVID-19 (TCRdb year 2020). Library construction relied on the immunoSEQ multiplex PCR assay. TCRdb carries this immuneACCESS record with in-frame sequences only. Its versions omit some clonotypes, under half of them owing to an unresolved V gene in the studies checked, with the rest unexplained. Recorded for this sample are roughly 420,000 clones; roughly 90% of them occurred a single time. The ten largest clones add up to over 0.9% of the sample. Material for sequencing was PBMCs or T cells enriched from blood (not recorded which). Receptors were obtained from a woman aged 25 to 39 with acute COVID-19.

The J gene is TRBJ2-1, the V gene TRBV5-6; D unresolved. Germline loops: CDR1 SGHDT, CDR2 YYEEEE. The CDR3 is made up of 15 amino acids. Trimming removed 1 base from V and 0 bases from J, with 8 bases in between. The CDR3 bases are TGTGCCAGCAGCTTGAGCCCTAGCTCCTACAATGAGCAGTTCTTC. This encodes CASSLSPSSYNEQFF.

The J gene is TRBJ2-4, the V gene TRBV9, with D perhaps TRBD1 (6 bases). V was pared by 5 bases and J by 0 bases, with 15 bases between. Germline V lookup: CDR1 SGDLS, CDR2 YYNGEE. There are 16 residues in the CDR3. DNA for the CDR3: TGTGCCAGCAGTGCTCGGGACAACCTAGCCAAAAACATTCAGTACTTC. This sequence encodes CASSARDNLAKNIQYF. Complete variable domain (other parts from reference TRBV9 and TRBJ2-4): DSGVTQTPKHLITATGQRVTLRCSPRSGDLSVYWYQQSLDQGLQFLIQYYNGEERAKGNILERFSAQQFPDLHSELNLSSLELGDSALYFCASSARDNLAKNIQYFGAGTRLSVL.

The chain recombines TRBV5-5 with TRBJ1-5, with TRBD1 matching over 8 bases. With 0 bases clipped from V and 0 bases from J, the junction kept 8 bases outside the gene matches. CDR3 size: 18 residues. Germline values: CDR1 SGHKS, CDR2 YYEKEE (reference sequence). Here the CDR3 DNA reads TGTGCCAGCAGCTTGGACGGGACAGGCTCTTATAGCAATCAGCCCCAGCATTTT. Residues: CASSLDGTGSYSNQPQHF.

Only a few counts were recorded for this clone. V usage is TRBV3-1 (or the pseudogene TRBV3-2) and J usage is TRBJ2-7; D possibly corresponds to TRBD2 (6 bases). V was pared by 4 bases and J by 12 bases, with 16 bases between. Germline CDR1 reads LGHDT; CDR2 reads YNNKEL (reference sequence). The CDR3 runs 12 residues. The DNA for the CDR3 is TGTGCCAGCAGCCTACGGGACTCAGGGCCGTACTTC. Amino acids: CASSLRDSGPYF.

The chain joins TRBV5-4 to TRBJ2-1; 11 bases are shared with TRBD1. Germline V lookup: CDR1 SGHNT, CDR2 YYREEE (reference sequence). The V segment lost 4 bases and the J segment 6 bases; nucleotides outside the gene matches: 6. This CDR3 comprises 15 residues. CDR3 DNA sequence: TGTGCCAGCAGCAGAGCCGGGACAGGGGGCAATGAGCAGTTCTTC. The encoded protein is CASSRAGTGGNEQFF.

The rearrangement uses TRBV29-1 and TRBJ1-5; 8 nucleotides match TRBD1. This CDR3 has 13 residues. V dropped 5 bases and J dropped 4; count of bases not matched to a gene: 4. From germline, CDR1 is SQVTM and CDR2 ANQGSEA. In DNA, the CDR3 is TGCAGCGTTACAGGGGGAGGTAATCAGCCCCAGCATTTT. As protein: CSVTGGGNQPQHF.

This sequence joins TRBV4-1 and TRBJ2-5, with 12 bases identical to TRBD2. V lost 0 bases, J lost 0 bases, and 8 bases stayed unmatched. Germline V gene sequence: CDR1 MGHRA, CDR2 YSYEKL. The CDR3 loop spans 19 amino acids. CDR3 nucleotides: TGCGCCAGCAGCCAAGATCAACTAGCGGGGGGAGATTACCAAGAGACCCAGTACTTC. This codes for CASSQDQLAGGDYQETQYF.

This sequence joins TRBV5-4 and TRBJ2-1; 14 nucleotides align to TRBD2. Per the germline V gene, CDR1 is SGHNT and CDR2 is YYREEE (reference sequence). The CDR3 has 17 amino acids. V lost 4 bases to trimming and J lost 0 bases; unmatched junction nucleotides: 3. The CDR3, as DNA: TGTGCCAGCAGCGGGGGACTAGCGGGGGCCTCCTACAATGAGCAGTTCTTC. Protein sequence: CASSGGLAGASYNEQFF. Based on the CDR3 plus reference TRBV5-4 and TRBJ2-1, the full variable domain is ETGVTQSPTHLIKTRGQQVTLRCSSQSGHNTVSWYQQALGQGPQFIFQYYREEENGRGNFPPRFSGLQFPNYSSELNVNALELDDSALYLCASSGGLAGASYNEQFFGPGTRLTVL.

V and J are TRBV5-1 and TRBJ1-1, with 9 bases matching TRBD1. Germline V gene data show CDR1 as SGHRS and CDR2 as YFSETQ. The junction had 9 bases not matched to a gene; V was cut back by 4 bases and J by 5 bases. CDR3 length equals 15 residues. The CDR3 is CASSQGQGDRTEAFF. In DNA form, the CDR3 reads TGCGCCAGCAGCCAGGGACAGGGTGATAGAACTGAAGCTTTCTTT.

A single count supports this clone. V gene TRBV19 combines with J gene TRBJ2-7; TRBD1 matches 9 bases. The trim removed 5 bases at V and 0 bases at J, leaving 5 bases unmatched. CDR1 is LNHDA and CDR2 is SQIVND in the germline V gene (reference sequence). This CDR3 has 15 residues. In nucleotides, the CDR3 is TGTGCCAGTAGTCCCGGACAGGGGTCCTCCTACGAGCAGTACTTC. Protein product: CASSPGQGSSYEQYF.

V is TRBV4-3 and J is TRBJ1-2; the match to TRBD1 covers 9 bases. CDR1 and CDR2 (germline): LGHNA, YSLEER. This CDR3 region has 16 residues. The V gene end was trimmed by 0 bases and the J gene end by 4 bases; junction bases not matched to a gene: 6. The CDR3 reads CASSQERTGELYGYTF. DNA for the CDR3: TGCGCCAGCAGCCAAGAAAGGACAGGGGAACTCTATGGCTACACCTTC.

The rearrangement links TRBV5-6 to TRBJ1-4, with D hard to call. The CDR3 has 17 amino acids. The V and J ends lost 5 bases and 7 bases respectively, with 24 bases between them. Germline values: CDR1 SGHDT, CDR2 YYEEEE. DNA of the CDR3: TGTGCCAGCAGGGAGGGAGCGTGGGCTTTAAATGGTGAAAAACTGTTTTTT. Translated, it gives CASREGAWALNGEKLFF.

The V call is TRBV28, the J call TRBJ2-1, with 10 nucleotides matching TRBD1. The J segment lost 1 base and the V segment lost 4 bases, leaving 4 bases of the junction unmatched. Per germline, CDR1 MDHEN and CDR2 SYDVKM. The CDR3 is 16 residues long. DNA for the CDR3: TGTGCCAGCAGTTATGCGGGACAGGGGTCCTACAATGAGCAGTTCTTC. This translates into CASSYAGQGSYNEQFF.

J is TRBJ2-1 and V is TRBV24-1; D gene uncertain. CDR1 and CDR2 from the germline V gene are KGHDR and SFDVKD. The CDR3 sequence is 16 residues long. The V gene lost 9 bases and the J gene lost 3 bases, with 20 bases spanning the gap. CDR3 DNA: TGTGCCACCTACTACTTAAACGGGTCCAGCTACAATGAGCAGTTCTTC. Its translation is CATYYLNGSSYNEQFF.

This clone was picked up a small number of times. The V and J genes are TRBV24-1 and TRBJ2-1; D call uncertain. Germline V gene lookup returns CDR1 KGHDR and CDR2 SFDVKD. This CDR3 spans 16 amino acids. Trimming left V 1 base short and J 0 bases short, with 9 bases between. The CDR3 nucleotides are TGTGCCACCAGTGATTTTTACCCTAGCTCCTACAATGAGCAGTTCTTC. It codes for CATSDFYPSSYNEQFF.

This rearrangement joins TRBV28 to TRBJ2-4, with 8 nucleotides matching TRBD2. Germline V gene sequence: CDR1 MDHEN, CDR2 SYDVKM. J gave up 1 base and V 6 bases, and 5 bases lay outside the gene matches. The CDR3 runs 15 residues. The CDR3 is CASSRGGGAKNIQYF. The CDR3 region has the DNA TGTGCCAGCAGCCGGGGCGGGGGGGCCAAAAACATTCAGTACTTC.

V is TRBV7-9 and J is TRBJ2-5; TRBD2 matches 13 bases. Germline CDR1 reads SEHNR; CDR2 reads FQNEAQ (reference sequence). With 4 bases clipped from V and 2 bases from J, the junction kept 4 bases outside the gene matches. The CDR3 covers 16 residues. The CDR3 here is CASSSRTSGRQETQYF. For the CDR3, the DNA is TGTGCCAGCAGCTCGCGGACTAGCGGGAGACAAGAGACCCAGTACTTC.

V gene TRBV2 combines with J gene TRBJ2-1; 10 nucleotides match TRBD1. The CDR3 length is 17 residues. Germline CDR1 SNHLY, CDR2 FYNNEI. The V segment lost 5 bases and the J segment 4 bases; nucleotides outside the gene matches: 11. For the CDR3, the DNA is TGTGCCAGCAGTCCGAGAGGCCGGGACAGGGGTTACAATGAGCAGTTCTTC. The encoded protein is CASSPRGRDRGYNEQFF.

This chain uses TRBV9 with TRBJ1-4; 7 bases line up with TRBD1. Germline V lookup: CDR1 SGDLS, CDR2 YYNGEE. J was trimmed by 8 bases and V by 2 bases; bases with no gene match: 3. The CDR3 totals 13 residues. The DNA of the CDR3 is TGTGCCAGCAGCGTGAGGACAGGCGAAAAACTGTTTTTT. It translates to CASSVRTGEKLFF.